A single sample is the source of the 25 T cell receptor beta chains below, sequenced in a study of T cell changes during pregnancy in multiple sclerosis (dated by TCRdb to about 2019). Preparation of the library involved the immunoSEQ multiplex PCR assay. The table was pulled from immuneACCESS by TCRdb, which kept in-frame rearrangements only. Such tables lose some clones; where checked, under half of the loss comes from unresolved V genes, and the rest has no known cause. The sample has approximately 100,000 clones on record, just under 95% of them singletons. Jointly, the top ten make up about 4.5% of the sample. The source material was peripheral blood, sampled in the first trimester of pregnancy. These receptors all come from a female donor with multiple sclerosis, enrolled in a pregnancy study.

The CDR3 region is CASSLSPRDTEAFF. The CDR3 DNA reads TGTGCCAGCAGCTTATCGCCCAGGGACACTGAAGCTTTCTTT. The chain couples TRBV7-9 to TRBJ1-1; D possibly corresponds to TRBD1 (5 bases). The V gene lost 2 bases and the J gene lost 3 bases, with 10 bases spanning the gap. Germline V CDR1 and CDR2: SEHNR, FQNEAQ (reference sequence). The CDR3 has 14 amino acids.

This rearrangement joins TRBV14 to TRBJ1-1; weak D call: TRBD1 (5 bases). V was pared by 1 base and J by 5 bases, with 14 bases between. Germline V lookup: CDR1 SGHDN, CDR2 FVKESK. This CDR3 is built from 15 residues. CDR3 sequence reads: CASSQGTSGGTEAFF. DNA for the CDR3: TGTGCCAGCAGCCAAGGAACGAGCGGGGGGACTGAAGCTTTCTTT.

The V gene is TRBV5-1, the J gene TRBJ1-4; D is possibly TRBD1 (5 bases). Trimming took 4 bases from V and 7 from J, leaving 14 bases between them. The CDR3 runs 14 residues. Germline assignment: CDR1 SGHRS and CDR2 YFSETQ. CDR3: CASSRGGEGEKLFF. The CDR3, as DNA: TGCGCCAGCAGCAGGGGAGGGGAGGGTGAAAAACTGTTTTTT.

CDR3 residues: CSVEAPGTNYEQYF. For the CDR3, the DNA is TGCAGCGTTGAAGCCCCCGGGACAAATTACGAGCAGTACTTC. V and J are TRBV29-1 and TRBJ2-7; a possible D gene is TRBD1 (6 bases). Trimming shortened V by 1 base and J by 4 bases, and 14 bases separated the two germline ends. Germline V lookup: CDR1 SQVTM, CDR2 ANQGSEA. There are 14 residues in the CDR3.

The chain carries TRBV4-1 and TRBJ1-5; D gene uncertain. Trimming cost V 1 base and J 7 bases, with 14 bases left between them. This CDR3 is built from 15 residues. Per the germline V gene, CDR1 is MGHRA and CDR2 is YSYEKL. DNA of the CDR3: TGCGCCAGCAGCCAAGGGGAGGGATTAGGCCAGCCCCAGCATTTT. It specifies CASSQGEGLGQPQHF.

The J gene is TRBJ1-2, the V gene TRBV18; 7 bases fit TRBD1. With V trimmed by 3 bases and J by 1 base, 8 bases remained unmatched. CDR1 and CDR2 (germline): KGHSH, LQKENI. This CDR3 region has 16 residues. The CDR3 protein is CASSPPDRAINYGYTF. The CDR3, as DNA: TGTGCCAGCTCACCCCCAGACAGGGCGATTAACTATGGCTACACCTTC.

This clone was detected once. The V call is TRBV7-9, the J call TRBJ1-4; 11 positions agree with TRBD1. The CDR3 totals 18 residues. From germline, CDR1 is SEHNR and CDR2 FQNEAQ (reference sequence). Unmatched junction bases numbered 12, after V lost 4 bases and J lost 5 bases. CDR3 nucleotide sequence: TGTGCCAGCAGCTCATCCCGGGACAGGGGGATATACAATGAAAAACTGTTTTTT. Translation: CASSSSRDRGIYNEKLFF. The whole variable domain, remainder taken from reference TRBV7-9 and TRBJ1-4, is DTGVSQNPRHKITKRGQNVTFRCDPISEHNRLYWYRQTLGQGPEFLTYFQNEAQLEKSRLLSDRFSAERPKGSFSTLEIQRTEQGDSAMYLCASSSSRDRGIYNEKLFFGSGTQLSVL.

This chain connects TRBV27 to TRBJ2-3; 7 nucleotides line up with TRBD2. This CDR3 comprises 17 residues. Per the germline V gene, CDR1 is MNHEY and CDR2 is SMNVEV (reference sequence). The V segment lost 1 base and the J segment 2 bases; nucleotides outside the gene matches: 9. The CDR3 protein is CASSLWGGAGSTDTQYF. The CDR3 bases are TGTGCCAGCAGTTTATGGGGAGGGGCGGGGTCCACAGATACGCAGTATTTT.

CDR3 DNA: TGTGCCAGCTCACCCTACGATACGCAGTATTTT. Its protein product is CASSPYDTQYF. The chain combines TRBV18 with TRBJ2-3; no clear D. CDR3 length equals 11 residues. V gave up 3 bases and J gave up 6 bases, with 4 bases separating them. Germline CDR1 KGHSH, CDR2 LQKENI. Filled out from reference TRBV18 and TRBJ2-3, the complete variable domain reads NAGVMQNPRHLVRRRGQEARLRCSPMKGHSHVYWYRQLPEEGLKFMVYLQKENIIDESGMPKERFSAEFPKEGPSILRIQQVVRGDSAAYFCASSPYDTQYFGPGTRLTVL.

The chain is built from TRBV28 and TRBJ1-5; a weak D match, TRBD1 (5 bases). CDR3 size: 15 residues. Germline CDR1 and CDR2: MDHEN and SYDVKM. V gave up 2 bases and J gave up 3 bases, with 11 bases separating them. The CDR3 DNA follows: TGTGCCAGCAGTTTAGGCGGGGGTGTCAATCAGCCCCAGCATTTT. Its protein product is CASSLGGGVNQPQHF.

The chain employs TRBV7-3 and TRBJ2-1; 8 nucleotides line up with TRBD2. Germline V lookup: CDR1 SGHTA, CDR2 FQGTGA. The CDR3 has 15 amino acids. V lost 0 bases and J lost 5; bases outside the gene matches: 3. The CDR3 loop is CASSLTGTRDNEQFF. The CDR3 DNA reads TGTGCCAGCAGCTTAACAGGGACTAGGGACAATGAGCAGTTCTTC.

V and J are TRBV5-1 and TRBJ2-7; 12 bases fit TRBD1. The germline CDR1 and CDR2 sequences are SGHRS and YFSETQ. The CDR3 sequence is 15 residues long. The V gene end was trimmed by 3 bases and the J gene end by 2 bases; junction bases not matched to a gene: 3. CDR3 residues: CASSSGTGGAYEQYF. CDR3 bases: TGCGCCAGCAGCTCCGGGACAGGGGGCGCCTACGAGCAGTACTTC.

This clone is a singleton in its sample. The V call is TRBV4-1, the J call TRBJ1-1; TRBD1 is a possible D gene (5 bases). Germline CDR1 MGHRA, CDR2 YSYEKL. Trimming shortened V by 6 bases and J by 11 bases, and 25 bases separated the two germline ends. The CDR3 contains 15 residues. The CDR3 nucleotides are TGCGCCAGCAGACTGATTGGTGGAGGGGCTGTGGAGGCTTTCTTT. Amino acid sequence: CASRLIGGGAVEAFF.

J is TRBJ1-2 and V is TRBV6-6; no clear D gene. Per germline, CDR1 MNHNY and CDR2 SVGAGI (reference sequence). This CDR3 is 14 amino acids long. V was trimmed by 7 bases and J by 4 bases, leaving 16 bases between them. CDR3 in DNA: TGTGCCAGCAAACCCCAGGAGGGCCGCTATGGCTACACCTTC. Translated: CASKPQEGRYGYTF.

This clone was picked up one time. CDR3 sequence: CASNSGGARETQYF. For the CDR3, the DNA is TGCGCCAGCAACAGCGGGGGGGCACGAGAGACCCAGTACTTC. The V and J genes are TRBV5-1 and TRBJ2-5; TRBD2 aligns across 10 bases. Germline V lookup: CDR1 SGHRS, CDR2 YFSETQ. V lost 6 bases, J lost 4 bases, and 6 bases stayed unmatched. This CDR3 region has 14 residues.

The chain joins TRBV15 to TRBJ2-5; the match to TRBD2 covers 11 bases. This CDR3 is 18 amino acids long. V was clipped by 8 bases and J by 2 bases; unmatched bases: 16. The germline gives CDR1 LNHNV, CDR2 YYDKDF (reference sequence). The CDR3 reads CATRGPGMLAGGQETQYF. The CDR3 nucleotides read TGTGCCACCCGGGGTCCCGGCATGCTAGCGGGGGGACAAGAGACCCAGTACTTC.

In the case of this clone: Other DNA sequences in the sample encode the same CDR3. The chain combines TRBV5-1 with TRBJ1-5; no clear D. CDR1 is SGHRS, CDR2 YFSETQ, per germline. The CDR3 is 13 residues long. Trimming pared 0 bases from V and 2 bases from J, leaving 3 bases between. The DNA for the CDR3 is TGCGCCAGCAGCTTGGCTGGCAATCAGCCCCAGCATTTT. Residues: CASSLAGNQPQHF.

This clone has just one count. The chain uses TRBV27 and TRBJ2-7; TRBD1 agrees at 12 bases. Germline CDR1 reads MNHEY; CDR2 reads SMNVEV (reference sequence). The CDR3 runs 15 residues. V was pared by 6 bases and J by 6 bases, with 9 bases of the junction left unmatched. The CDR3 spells CASRMGTGGPGEQYF. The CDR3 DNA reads TGTGCCAGCAGAATGGGGACAGGGGGCCCTGGCGAGCAGTACTTC.

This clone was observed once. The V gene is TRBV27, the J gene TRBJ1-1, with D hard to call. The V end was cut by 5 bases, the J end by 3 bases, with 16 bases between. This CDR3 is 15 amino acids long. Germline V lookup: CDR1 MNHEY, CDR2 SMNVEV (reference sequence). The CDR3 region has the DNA TGTGCCAGCAGTCCCACGAGGGCGGGCGACACTGAAGCTTTCTTT. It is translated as CASSPTRAGDTEAFF.

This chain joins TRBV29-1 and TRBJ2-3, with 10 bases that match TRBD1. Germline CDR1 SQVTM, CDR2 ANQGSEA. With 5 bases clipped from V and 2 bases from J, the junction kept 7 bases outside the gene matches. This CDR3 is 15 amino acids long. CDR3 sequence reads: CSVRGGTGDTDTQYF. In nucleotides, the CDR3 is TGCAGCGTTCGGGGAGGGACAGGGGACACAGATACGCAGTATTTT.

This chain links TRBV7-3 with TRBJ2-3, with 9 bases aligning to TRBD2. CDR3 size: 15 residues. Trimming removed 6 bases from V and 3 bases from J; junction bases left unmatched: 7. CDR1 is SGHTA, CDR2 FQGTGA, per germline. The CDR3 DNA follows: TGTGCCAGCAGTGGAAGCGGGGGGTTTACAGATACGCAGTATTTT. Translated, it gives CASSGSGGFTDTQYF.

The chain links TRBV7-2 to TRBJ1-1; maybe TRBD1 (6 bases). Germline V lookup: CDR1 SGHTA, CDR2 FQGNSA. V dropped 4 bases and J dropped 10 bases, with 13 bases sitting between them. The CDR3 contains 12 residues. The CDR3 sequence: CASSSRQELAFF. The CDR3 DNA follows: TGTGCCAGCAGCTCCCGACAGGAGTTAGCTTTCTTT.

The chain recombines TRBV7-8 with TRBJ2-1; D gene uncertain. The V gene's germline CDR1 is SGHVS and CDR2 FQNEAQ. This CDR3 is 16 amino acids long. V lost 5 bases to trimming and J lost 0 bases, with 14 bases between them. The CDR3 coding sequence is TGTGCCAGCAGCCACCGAGGCGGCGGCTCCTACAATGAGCAGTTCTTC. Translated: CASSHRGGGSYNEQFF.

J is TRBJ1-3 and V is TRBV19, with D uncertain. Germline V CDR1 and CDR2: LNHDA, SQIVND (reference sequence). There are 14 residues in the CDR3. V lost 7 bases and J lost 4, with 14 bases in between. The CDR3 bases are TGTGCCAGTACTAGGCCGCCGGGAGGAAACACCATATATTTT. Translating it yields CASTRPPGGNTIYF.

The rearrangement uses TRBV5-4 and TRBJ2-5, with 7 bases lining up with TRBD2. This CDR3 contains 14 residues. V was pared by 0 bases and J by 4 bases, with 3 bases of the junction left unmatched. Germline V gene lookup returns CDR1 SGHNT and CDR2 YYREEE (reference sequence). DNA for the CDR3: TGTGCCAGCAGCTTGGCCACGGGGGGAGAGACCCAGTACTTC. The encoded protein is CASSLATGGETQYF.